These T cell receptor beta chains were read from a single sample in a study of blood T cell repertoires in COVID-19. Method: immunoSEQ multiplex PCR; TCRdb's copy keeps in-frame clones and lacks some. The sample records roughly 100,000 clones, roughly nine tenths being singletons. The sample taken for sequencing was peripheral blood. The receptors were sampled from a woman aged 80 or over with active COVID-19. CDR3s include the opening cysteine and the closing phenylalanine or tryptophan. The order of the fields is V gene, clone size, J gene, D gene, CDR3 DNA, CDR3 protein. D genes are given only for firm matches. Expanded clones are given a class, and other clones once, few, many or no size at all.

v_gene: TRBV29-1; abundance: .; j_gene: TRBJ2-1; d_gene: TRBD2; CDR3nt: TGCATCACTGGGGGGCTAGCGGGAGCTTCGGGGAATGAGCAGTTCTTC; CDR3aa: CITGGLAGASGNEQFF
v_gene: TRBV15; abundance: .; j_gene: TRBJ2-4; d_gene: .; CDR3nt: TGTGCCACCAGTTACCAAGCGGGTTTAGCCAAAAACATTCAGTACTTC; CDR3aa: CATSYQAGLAKNIQYF
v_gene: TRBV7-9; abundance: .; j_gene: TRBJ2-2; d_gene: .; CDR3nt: TGTGCCGTCTGGGGGGGCTTCGCGAACACCGGGGAGCTGTTTTTT; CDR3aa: CAVWGGFANTGELFF
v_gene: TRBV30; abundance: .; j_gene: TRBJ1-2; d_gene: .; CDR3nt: TGTGCCGTATCCCGTTGGGTGCGGTCGGGCTATGGCTACACCTTC; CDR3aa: CAVSRWVRSGYGYTF
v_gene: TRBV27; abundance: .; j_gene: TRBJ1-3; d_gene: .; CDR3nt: TGTGCCAGCAGTTTAGTATCGACAGCGTCTGGAAACACCATATATTTT; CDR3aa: CASSLVSTASGNTIYF
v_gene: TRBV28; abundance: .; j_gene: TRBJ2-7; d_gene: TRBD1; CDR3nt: TGTGCCAGCAGTTCCTCGGACAGGGTTTACGAGCAGTACTTC; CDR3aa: CASSSSDRVYEQYF
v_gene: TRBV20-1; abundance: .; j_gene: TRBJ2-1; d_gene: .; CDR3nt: TGCAGTGCCTTAAGGGGGTGGGAGCAGTTCTTC; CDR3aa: CSALRGWEQFF
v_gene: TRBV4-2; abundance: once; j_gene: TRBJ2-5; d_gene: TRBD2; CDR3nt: TGTGCCAGCAGCCAAGAAGGACTAGCGGGATCAGAGACCCAGTACTTC; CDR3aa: CASSQEGLAGSETQYF
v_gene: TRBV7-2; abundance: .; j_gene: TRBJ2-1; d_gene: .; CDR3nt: TGTGCCAGCAGACCCAAAAAGAGCTCCTACAATGAGCAGTTCTTC; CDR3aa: CASRPKKSSYNEQFF
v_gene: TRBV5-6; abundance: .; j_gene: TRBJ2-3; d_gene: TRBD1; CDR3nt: TGTGCCAGCAGCGGGCGACAGGGGGTAGATACGCAGTATTTT; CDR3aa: CASSGRQGVDTQYF
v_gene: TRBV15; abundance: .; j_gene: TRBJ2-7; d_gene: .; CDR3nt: TGTGCCACCAGCAGAGTAAGCACAGGCCCTAAAGGGGAGCAGTACTTC; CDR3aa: CATSRVSTGPKGEQYF
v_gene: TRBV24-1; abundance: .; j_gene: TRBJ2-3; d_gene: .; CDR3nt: TGTGCCACCAGTGACCGAGGACGGGGGGCAGGGGATACGCAGTATTTT; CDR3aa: CATSDRGRGAGDTQYF
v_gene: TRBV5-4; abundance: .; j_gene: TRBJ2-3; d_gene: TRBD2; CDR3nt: TGTGCCAGCAGCTTGGGGGAGGGCCGTAGCACAGATACGCAGTATTTT; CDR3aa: CASSLGEGRSTDTQYF
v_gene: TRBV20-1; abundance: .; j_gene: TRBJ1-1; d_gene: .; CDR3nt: TGCAGTGCTAGAGGCGGCACTGAAGCTTTCTTT; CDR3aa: CSARGGTEAFF
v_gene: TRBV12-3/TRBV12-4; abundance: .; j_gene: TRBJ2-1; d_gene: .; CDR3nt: TGTGCCAGCAGCCGGGGCGGGGATGAGCAGTTCTTC; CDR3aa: CASSRGGDEQFF
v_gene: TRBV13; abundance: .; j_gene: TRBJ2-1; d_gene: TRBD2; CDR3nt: TGTGCCAGCAGCGCCCCTAGCGGACTAAGCTCCTACAATGAGCAGTTCTTC; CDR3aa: CASSAPSGLSSYNEQFF
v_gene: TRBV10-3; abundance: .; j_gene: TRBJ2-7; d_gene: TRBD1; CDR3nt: TGTGCCATCAGTGGCCCCGGGGGACAGGGTTCCTACGAGCAGTACTTC; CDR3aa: CAISGPGGQGSYEQYF
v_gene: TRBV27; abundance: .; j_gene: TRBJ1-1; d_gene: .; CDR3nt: TGTGCCAGCAGTCGGAACACTGAAGCTTTCTTT; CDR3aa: CASSRNTEAFF
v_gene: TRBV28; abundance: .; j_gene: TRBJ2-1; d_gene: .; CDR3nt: TGTGCCAGCGGACTGACGGGCTACAATGAGCAGTTCTTC; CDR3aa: CASGLTGYNEQFF
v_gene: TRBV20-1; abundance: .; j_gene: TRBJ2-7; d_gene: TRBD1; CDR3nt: TGCAGTGCTAGTTCGACAGGGGGGATGTACGAGCAGTACTTC; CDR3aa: CSASSTGGMYEQYF
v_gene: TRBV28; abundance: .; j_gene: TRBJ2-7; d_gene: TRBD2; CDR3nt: TGTGCCAGCAGTTCTAGCGGGAGGGTCCACGAGCAGTACTTC; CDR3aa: CASSSSGRVHEQYF
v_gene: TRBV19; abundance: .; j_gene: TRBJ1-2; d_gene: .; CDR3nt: TGTGCCAGTAGTTTCCCCGGGACAACCTATGGCTACACCTTC; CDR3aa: CASSFPGTTYGYTF
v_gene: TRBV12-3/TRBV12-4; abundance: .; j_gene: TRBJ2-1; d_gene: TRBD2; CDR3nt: TGTGCCAGCAGTCCCATAGCGGGAAGGGAGCAGTTCTTC; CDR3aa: CASSPIAGREQFF
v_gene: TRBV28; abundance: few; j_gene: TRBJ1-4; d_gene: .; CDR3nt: TGTGCCAGCAGTTTAAGCAGGGTTAGTGGAAAACTGTTTTTT; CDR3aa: CASSLSRVSGKLFF
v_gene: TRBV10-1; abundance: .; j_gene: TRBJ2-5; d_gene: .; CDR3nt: TGCGCCAACTCACAGGGAGGGGAGACCCAGTACTTC; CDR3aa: CANSQGGETQYF
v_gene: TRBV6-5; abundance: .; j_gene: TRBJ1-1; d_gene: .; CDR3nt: TGTGCCAGCAGTTATAGTCGGGGGGACACTGAAGCTTTCTTT; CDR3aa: CASSYSRGDTEAFF
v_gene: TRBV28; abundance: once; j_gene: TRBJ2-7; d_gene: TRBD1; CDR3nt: TGTGCTTCTCTAGGGGGCTTCCCCCCGTTC; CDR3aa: CASLGGFPPF
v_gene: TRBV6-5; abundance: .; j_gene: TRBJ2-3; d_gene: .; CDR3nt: TGTGCCAGCAGTTACTCTGCCCAGATCCTGGATACGCAGTATTTT; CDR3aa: CASSYSAQILDTQYF
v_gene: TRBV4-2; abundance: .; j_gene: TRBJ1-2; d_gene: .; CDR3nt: TGTGCCAGCAGCCAAGTACAGGCTAACTATGGCTACACCTTC; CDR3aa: CASSQVQANYGYTF
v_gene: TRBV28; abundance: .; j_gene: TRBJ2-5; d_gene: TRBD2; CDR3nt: TGTGCCAGCAGACCAGCGGGAGGGCGGGAGACCCAGTACTTC; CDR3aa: CASRPAGGRETQYF
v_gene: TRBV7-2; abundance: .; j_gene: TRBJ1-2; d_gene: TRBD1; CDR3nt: TGTGCCAGCAGCCCTAATAAGGGGGCGTGGGGCTACACCTTC; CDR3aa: CASSPNKGAWGYTF
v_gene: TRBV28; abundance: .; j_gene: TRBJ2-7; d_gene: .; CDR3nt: TGTGCCAGCAGTTTATACTACTACGAGCAGTACTTC; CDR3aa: CASSLYYYEQYF
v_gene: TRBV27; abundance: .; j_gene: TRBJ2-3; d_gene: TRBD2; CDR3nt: TGTGCCAGCAGTTTGCACCTAGCGGGAGGAGGTGGGGATACGCAGTATTTT; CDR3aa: CASSLHLAGGGGDTQYF
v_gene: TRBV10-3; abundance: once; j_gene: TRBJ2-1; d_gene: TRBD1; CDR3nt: TGTGCCATCAGTGAGGTACAGGGGTCTCACAATGAGCAGTTCTTC; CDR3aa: CAISEVQGSHNEQFF
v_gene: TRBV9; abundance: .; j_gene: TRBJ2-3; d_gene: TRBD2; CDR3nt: TGTGCCAGCAGCGTAAGCTCCTGGCGGGGGACAGATACGCAGTATTTT; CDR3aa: CASSVSSWRGTDTQYF
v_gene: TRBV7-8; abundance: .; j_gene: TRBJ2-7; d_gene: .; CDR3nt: TGTGCCAGCAGCTTATACCTTGGCAGAAGTGTAACCTACGAGCAGTACTTC; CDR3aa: CASSLYLGRSVTYEQYF
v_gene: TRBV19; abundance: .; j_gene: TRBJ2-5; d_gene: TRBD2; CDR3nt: TGTGCCAGTAGTATAGATCCCGATGCGGGAGTAGGAGAGACCCAGTACTTC; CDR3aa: CASSIDPDAGVGETQYF
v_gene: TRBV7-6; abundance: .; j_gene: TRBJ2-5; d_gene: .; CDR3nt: TGTGCCAGCAGCCAACAGGACAGCAGCCAAGAGACCCAGTACTTC; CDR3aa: CASSQQDSSQETQYF
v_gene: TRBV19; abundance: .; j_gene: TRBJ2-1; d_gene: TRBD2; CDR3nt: TGTGCCAGTAGTCTCCGAGGGAGGGATGAGCAGTTCTTC; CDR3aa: CASSLRGRDEQFF
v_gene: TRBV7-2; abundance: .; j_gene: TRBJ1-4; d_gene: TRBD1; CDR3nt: TGTGCCAGCAGTATTACAGGGGTGGGGGAAAAACTGTTTTTT; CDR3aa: CASSITGVGEKLFF
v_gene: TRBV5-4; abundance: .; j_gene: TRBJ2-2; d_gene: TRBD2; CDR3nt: TGTGCCAGCAGCCCTCAAGCGGGATCGAACACCGGGGAGCTGTTTTTT; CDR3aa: CASSPQAGSNTGELFF
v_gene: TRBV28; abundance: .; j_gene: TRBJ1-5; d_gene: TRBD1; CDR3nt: TGTGCCAGCAGTCTAGGGGACAGGGTACGTCAGCCCCAGCATTTT; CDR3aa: CASSLGDRVRQPQHF
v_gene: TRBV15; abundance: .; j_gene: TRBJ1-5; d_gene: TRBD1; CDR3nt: TGTGCCACCAGCAGAGCGACAGGGCCGGGGCCCCAGCATTTT; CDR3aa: CATSRATGPGPQHF
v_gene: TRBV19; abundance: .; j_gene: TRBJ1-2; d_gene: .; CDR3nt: TGTGCCAGTAGTAGGGACTACTCCTATGGCTACACCTTC; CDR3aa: CASSRDYSYGYTF
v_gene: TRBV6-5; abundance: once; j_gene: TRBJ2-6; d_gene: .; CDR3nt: TGTGCCAGCAGCCCCGCTGGGGCCAACGTCCTGACTTTC; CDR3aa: CASSPAGANVLTF
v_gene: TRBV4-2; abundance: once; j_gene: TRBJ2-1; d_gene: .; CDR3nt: TGTGCCAGCAGCCATCCCGGGACTGCTGATGAGCAGTTCTTC; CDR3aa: CASSHPGTADEQFF
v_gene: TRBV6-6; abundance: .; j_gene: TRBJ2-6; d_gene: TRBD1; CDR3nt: TGTGCCAGTACACAGGGGTCTGGGGCCAACGTCCTGACTTTC; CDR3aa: CASTQGSGANVLTF
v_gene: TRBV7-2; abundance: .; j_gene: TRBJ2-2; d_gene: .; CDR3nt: TGTGCCAGCAGCTTACGACAGACATATAACACCGGGGAGCTGTTTTTT; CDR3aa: CASSLRQTYNTGELFF
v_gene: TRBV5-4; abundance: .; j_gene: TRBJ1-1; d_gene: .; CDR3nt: TGTGCCAGCAGCCCACGGAGCGCAGGGTATGCCACTGAAGCTTTCTTT; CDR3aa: CASSPRSAGYATEAFF